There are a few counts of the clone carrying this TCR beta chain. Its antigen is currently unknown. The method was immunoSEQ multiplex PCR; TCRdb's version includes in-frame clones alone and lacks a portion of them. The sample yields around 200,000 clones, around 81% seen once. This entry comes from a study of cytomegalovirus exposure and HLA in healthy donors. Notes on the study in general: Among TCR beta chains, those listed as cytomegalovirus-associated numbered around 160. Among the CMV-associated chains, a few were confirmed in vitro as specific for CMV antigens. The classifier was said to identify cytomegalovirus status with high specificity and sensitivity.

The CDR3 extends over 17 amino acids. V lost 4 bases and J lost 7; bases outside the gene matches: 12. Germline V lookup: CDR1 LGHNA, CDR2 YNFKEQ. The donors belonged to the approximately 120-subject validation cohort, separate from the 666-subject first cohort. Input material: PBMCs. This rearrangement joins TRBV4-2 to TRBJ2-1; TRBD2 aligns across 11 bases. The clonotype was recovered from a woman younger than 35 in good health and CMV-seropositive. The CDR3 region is CASSLGSLAGGLNEQFF. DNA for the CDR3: TGTGCCAGCAGCCTCGGCTCGCTAGCGGGGGGCCTGAATGAGCAGTTCTTC.